This T cell receptor beta chain is from a study of blood T cell repertoires in COVID-19. Study background: Acute and convalescent COVID-19 specimens originated in the United States, Italy and Spain. Nucleic acid was either cDNA or gDNA, and it came from T cells, B-cell-depleted T cells, or PBMCs.

Some clones are missing from TCRdb's copy, which holds only in-frame ones; the method was immunoSEQ multiplex PCR. The sample consists of 100,000 to 150,000 clones, roughly 90% of them appearing once. The germline gives CDR1 MNHNY, CDR2 SVGAGI (reference sequence). After removal of 2 bases from V and 6 bases from J, the junction contained 12 bases not matched to a gene. This CDR3 has 16 amino acids. V usage is TRBV6-6 and J usage is TRBJ2-7, with 8 bases fitting TRBD1. The sequence came from a man between 65 and 85 years old who had recovered from COVID-19. The sample consisted of peripheral blood. CDR3 DNA sequence: TGTGCCAGCAGTTACGCAGGGGGCGAGGTACCGCGCGAGCAGTACTTC. It codes for CASSYAGGEVPREQYF.